These T cell receptor beta chains were read from a single sample in a study of human T cells and chemical hapten exposure. TCRdb redid the calling of the RACE reads with MiXCR, one entry per CDR3 protein. Of about 380,000 distinct CDR3 sequences in the sample, more than 5% were seen once. Here the sequenced sample was whole blood, taken in connection with sensitization to the hapten diphenylcyclopropenone (DPC). These receptors were obtained from a woman younger than 35 with alopecia areata. Some clones in this sample may be carry-over from other donors' samples. CDR3s include the opening cysteine and the closing phenylalanine or tryptophan. The order of the fields is CDR3 DNA, CDR3 protein, J gene, V gene, D gene, clone size. D genes are given only for firm matches. Clone size, where shown, is once, few, many, or a class for clones that have expanded.

CDR3nt: TGCAGGGGTTTACCTCACGGAACAGGGCTAGTCGGGTACGAGCAGTACTTC
CDR3aa: CRGLPHGTGLVGYEQYF
j_gene: TRBJ2-7
v_gene: TRBV29-1
d_gene: NA
abundance: few

CDR3nt: TGTGCCAGCAGCCAAGGAGGAGGTTACACGCAGTATTTT
CDR3aa: CASSQGGGYTQYF
j_gene: TRBJ2-3
v_gene: TRBV3-1
d_gene: NA
abundance: few

CDR3nt: TGTGCCAGCAGTTACAATAGGGGGGACACTGAAGCTTTCTTT
CDR3aa: CASSYNRGDTEAFF
j_gene: TRBJ1-1
v_gene: TRBV13
d_gene: NA
abundance: NA

CDR3nt: TGTGCCAGCAGCTTAGTCCCAGATACGCAGTATTTT
CDR3aa: CASSLVPDTQYF
j_gene: TRBJ2-3
v_gene: TRBV7-2
d_gene: NA
abundance: many

CDR3nt: TGTGCCAGCAGTTCGGTTCTGATAAAAAGTATGAACACTGAAGCTTTCTTT
CDR3aa: CASSSVLIKSMNTEAFF
j_gene: TRBJ1-1
v_gene: TRBV28
d_gene: NA
abundance: many

CDR3nt: TGTGCCAGCAGCCTCACTCGGCAGGGAAAGGACTACGAGCAGTACTTC
CDR3aa: CASSLTRQGKDYEQYF
j_gene: TRBJ2-7
v_gene: TRBV2
d_gene: NA
abundance: NA

CDR3nt: TGTGCCAGCAGTCCGATTCCACACGGTAATCAGCCCCAGCATTTT
CDR3aa: CASSPIPHGNQPQHF
j_gene: TRBJ1-5
v_gene: TRBV27
d_gene: NA
abundance: few

CDR3nt: TGTGCCAGCAGCCCAGGGGCTAGGTCGAACGATGAGCAGTTCTTC
CDR3aa: CASSPGARSNDEQFF
j_gene: TRBJ2-1
v_gene: TRBV11-3
d_gene: NA
abundance: many

CDR3nt: TGCGCCAGCAGCCTTACGAGGGGGCTGGATAACATTCAGTACTTC
CDR3aa: CASSLTRGLDNIQYF
j_gene: TRBJ2-4
v_gene: TRBV4-3
d_gene: TRBD1
abundance: NA

CDR3nt: TGTGCCAGCAGCTTAGCCCTCGACAGGGGCTTGAACACTGAAGCTTTCTTT
CDR3aa: CASSLALDRGLNTEAFF
j_gene: TRBJ1-1
v_gene: TRBV7-2
d_gene: TRBD1
abundance: many

CDR3nt: TGTGCCAGCAGCCTGAGACCACAGGATACGCAGTATTTT
CDR3aa: CASSLRPQDTQYF
j_gene: TRBJ2-3
v_gene: TRBV7-2
d_gene: NA
abundance: few

CDR3nt: TGTGCCAGCTCACCACCAGATTTAGGGAACACTGAAGCTTTCTTT
CDR3aa: CASSPPDLGNTEAFF
j_gene: TRBJ1-1
v_gene: TRBV18
d_gene: NA
abundance: NA

CDR3nt: TGCAGTGCTAATCCGGGGGGCTCCTACGAGCAGTACTTC
CDR3aa: CSANPGGSYEQYF
j_gene: TRBJ2-7
v_gene: TRBV20-1
d_gene: TRBD2
abundance: many

CDR3nt: TGTGCCAGCAGCGTAGCGGGACAGGGACCCTCCTACAATGAGCAGTTCTTC
CDR3aa: CASSVAGQGPSYNEQFF
j_gene: TRBJ2-1
v_gene: TRBV9
d_gene: TRBD1
abundance: NA

CDR3nt: TGTGCCGGAACAAGCAGGGACGACCCCTACGAGCAGTACTTC
CDR3aa: CAGTSRDDPYEQYF
j_gene: TRBJ2-7
v_gene: TRBV7-9
d_gene: NA
abundance: NA

CDR3nt: TGTGCCAGCAGCAGTTACTCTGGAAACACCATATATTTT
CDR3aa: CASSSYSGNTIYF
j_gene: TRBJ1-3
v_gene: TRBV9
d_gene: NA
abundance: many

CDR3nt: TGTGCCACAACAGGGGGCCCTAGGGGGCCCCAGCATTTT
CDR3aa: CATTGGPRGPQHF
j_gene: TRBJ1-5
v_gene: TRBV2
d_gene: TRBD1
abundance: NA

CDR3nt: TGTGCCAGCACTCACCCAATCCTAGGACAGGCGAGCAATCAGCCCCAGCATTTT
CDR3aa: CASTHPILGQASNQPQHF
j_gene: TRBJ1-5
v_gene: TRBV28
d_gene: TRBD1
abundance: NA

CDR3nt: TGTGCCAGCTCTGGGCGGGATCACAATCAGCCCCAGCATTTT
CDR3aa: CASSGRDHNQPQHF
j_gene: TRBJ1-5
v_gene: TRBV7-8
d_gene: NA
abundance: NA

CDR3nt: TGTGCCAGCAACCCGAGGGGGCCGCGAGAGACCCAGTACTTC
CDR3aa: CASNPRGPRETQYF
j_gene: TRBJ2-5
v_gene: TRBV7-2
d_gene: TRBD1
abundance: NA

CDR3nt: TGTGCCAGCAGCTTAGTTGTAGCCGGGGAGCAGTTCTTC
CDR3aa: CASSLVVAGEQFF
j_gene: TRBJ2-1
v_gene: TRBV7-9
d_gene: NA
abundance: NA

CDR3nt: TGTGCCAGCAGTTACTCTCAGGACCCCCCCTACGAGCAGTACTTC
CDR3aa: CASSYSQDPPYEQYF
j_gene: TRBJ2-7
v_gene: TRBV6-5
d_gene: NA
abundance: many

CDR3nt: TGTGCCAGCAGCTTAAAGGGGTTCGCTGAAGCTTTCTTT
CDR3aa: CASSLKGFAEAFF
j_gene: TRBJ1-1
v_gene: TRBV7-9
d_gene: NA
abundance: NA

CDR3nt: TGTGCCAGCAGTACTACAGGGGAGTTGAACACTGAAGCTTTCTTT
CDR3aa: CASSTTGELNTEAFF
j_gene: TRBJ1-1
v_gene: TRBV28
d_gene: TRBD1
abundance: many

CDR3nt: TGTGCCAGCAGCCACCCCCCGGGGGGATTTGGCAATCAGCCCCAGCATTTT
CDR3aa: CASSHPPGGFGNQPQHF
j_gene: TRBJ1-5
v_gene: TRBV4-2
d_gene: NA
abundance: NA

CDR3nt: TGTGCCAGCAGCTTACAGGAAGGTGGAGGCGGCTACACCTTC
CDR3aa: CASSLQEGGGGYTF
j_gene: TRBJ1-2
v_gene: TRBV7-2
d_gene: NA
abundance: NA

CDR3nt: TGTGCCATCAGTCCGGGACAGGTGGGGCGGGCCAAAAACATTCAGTACTTC
CDR3aa: CAISPGQVGRAKNIQYF
j_gene: TRBJ2-4
v_gene: TRBV10-3
d_gene: TRBD1
abundance: NA

CDR3nt: TGTGCCAGCAGTGGAACAGGCGGAAACACTGAAGCTTTCTTT
CDR3aa: CASSGTGGNTEAFF
j_gene: TRBJ1-1
v_gene: TRBV11-2
d_gene: NA
abundance: many

CDR3nt: TGTGCCAGCAGTCCGGGACAGGGCTTTGGCTACACCTTC
CDR3aa: CASSPGQGFGYTF
j_gene: TRBJ1-2
v_gene: TRBV6-6
d_gene: TRBD1
abundance: many

CDR3nt: TGCGCCAGCAGCCAAGAGGTCAGGGTTGAAGCTTTCTTT
CDR3aa: CASSQEVRVEAFF
j_gene: TRBJ1-1
v_gene: TRBV4-3
d_gene: NA
abundance: NA

CDR3nt: TGTGCCAGCAGTTGGGGGGGATTAACAGATACGCAGTATTTT
CDR3aa: CASSWGGLTDTQYF
j_gene: TRBJ2-3
v_gene: TRBV28
d_gene: TRBD2
abundance: many

CDR3nt: TGTGCCAGCAGTTACCAGTCAGCCGGAGGTGGTTCACCCCTCCACTTT
CDR3aa: CASSYQSAGGGSPLHF
j_gene: TRBJ1-6
v_gene: TRBV6-2/TRBV6-3
d_gene: NA
abundance: many

CDR3nt: TGCAGCGTTGAGGTCACCTTGAACACTGAAGCTTTCTTT
CDR3aa: CSVEVTLNTEAFF
j_gene: TRBJ1-1
v_gene: TRBV29-1
d_gene: NA
abundance: few

CDR3nt: TGTGCCAGCAGCTTGAAGGGGAACCGGGACACCCTTAGAGGTGAGCAGTTCTTC
CDR3aa: CASSLKGNRDTLRGEQFF
j_gene: TRBJ2-1
v_gene: TRBV5-5
d_gene: NA
abundance: NA

CDR3nt: TGTGCCAGTGGCCCAGGCACAGATACGCAGTATTTT
CDR3aa: CASGPGTDTQYF
j_gene: TRBJ2-3
v_gene: TRBV6-5
d_gene: NA
abundance: many

CDR3nt: TGTGCCAGCAGTTACAGGGGGAGCAGTCTCTATGGCTACACCTTC
CDR3aa: CASSYRGSSLYGYTF
j_gene: TRBJ1-2
v_gene: TRBV6-5
d_gene: NA
abundance: NA

CDR3nt: TGCGCCAGCAGCCAAGAGAGGGTAGGGGCACCCCTCCACTTT
CDR3aa: CASSQERVGAPLHF
j_gene: TRBJ1-6
v_gene: TRBV4-3
d_gene: NA
abundance: many

CDR3nt: TGCGCCAGCAGCCCATCCCCAAGTCGGACAGGCGCGAATCAGCCCCAGCATTTT
CDR3aa: CASSPSPSRTGANQPQHF
j_gene: TRBJ1-5
v_gene: TRBV4-1
d_gene: TRBD1
abundance: many

CDR3nt: TGTGCCAGCAGTTTATCCATCGCGGAAGAGACCCAGTACTTC
CDR3aa: CASSLSIAEETQYF
j_gene: TRBJ2-5
v_gene: TRBV27
d_gene: NA
abundance: few

CDR3nt: TGTGCCAGCAGCCCGACAGGGGCCCGCTATCAGCCCCAGCATTTT
CDR3aa: CASSPTGARYQPQHF
j_gene: TRBJ1-5
v_gene: TRBV7-4
d_gene: TRBD1
abundance: NA

CDR3nt: TGTGCCAGCAGTCCAGGAGGGAGGCCTGACACAGATACGCAGTATTTT
CDR3aa: CASSPGGRPDTDTQYF
j_gene: TRBJ2-3
v_gene: TRBV5-6
d_gene: NA
abundance: NA

CDR3nt: TGTGCCAGCAGTTACGACCGGGGGCCCTACGAGCAGTACTTC
CDR3aa: CASSYDRGPYEQYF
j_gene: TRBJ2-7
v_gene: TRBV6-2/TRBV6-3
d_gene: NA
abundance: few

CDR3nt: TGTGCCAGCTCACCGGACAGGGGGCCTCACTATGGCTACACCTTC
CDR3aa: CASSPDRGPHYGYTF
j_gene: TRBJ1-2
v_gene: TRBV18
d_gene: TRBD1
abundance: many

CDR3nt: TGTGCCAGCAGCCGCACCCGGGACCCCAACGATACGCAGTATTTT
CDR3aa: CASSRTRDPNDTQYF
j_gene: TRBJ2-3
v_gene: TRBV7-2
d_gene: NA
abundance: few

CDR3nt: TGTGCCAGCAGCCCCGCGGCGGGACAGTTGAACACCGGGGAGCTGTTTTTT
CDR3aa: CASSPAAGQLNTGELFF
j_gene: TRBJ2-2
v_gene: TRBV12-3/TRBV12-4
d_gene: NA
abundance: few

CDR3nt: TGTGCCAGCAGGATGGACAGGGGGCGAATCACTGAAGCTTTCTTT
CDR3aa: CASRMDRGRITEAFF
j_gene: TRBJ1-1
v_gene: TRBV27
d_gene: TRBD1
abundance: many

CDR3nt: TGCAGTGCTAGCCTACGGGTCTCTAGCACAGATACGCAGTATTTT
CDR3aa: CSASLRVSSTDTQYF
j_gene: TRBJ2-3
v_gene: TRBV20-1
d_gene: NA
abundance: many

CDR3nt: TGTGCCACCCTGACAGGGGAAGGGGGCAATCAGCCCCAGCATTTT
CDR3aa: CATLTGEGGNQPQHF
j_gene: TRBJ1-5
v_gene: TRBV24-1
d_gene: TRBD1
abundance: few

CDR3nt: TGTGCCAGTCAGGACGGGGACACAGATACGCAGTATTTT
CDR3aa: CASQDGDTDTQYF
j_gene: TRBJ2-3
v_gene: TRBV11-1
d_gene: NA
abundance: many

CDR3nt: TGTGCCATCAGTGCGAGCGGGGCTCTACAAGAGACCCAGTACTTC
CDR3aa: CAISASGALQETQYF
j_gene: TRBJ2-5
v_gene: TRBV10-3
d_gene: TRBD2
abundance: many

CDR3nt: TGCAGTGCTAGAGATATATCGGTGGAATCGGAAGCTTTCTTT
CDR3aa: CSARDISVESEAFF
j_gene: TRBJ1-1
v_gene: TRBV20-1
d_gene: NA
abundance: many

CDR3nt: TGTGCCAGCAGCCCTCAGACAGGGGGTTACGAGCAGTACTTC
CDR3aa: CASSPQTGGYEQYF
j_gene: TRBJ2-7
v_gene: TRBV4-2
d_gene: TRBD1
abundance: NA

CDR3nt: TGTGCCAGCAGTGCTACTAGCGGGGGCGATCGGGATACGCAGTATTTT
CDR3aa: CASSATSGGDRDTQYF
j_gene: TRBJ2-3
v_gene: TRBV6-6
d_gene: TRBD2
abundance: few

CDR3nt: TGTGCCAGCAGGGAGTGGGGGACCAGCTATGGCTACACCTTC
CDR3aa: CASREWGTSYGYTF
j_gene: TRBJ1-2
v_gene: TRBV12-3/TRBV12-4
d_gene: NA
abundance: many

CDR3nt: TGTGCCAGCAGTTACCTCCTAGCGGGGGGTTACGAGCAGTACTTC
CDR3aa: CASSYLLAGGYEQYF
j_gene: TRBJ2-7
v_gene: TRBV6-2/TRBV6-3
d_gene: TRBD2
abundance: NA